The 13 T cell receptor beta chains below all came from one sample that was sequenced in a study of T cells in localized non-small cell lung cancer. Assay: immunoSEQ multiplex PCR; the TCRdb copy retains only in-frame clones and omits some. The data hold 40,000 to 65,000 clones, with approximately 80% observed a single time. The specimen was peripheral blood mononuclear cells, collected before any cancer treatment. These receptors all come from a man aged 40 to 69 with stage III lung adenocarcinoma.

The chain employs TRBV29-1 and TRBJ2-6; D is uncertain. CDR3 length equals 13 residues. Trimming shortened V by 5 bases and J by 0 bases, and 5 bases separated the two germline ends. In germline, CDR1 is SQVTM, CDR2 ANQGSEA. The CDR3 loop reads CSVSPSGANVLTF. The CDR3 DNA reads TGCAGCGTTAGTCCCTCTGGGGCCAACGTCCTGACTTTC.

The gene calls are TRBV4-2 and TRBJ1-5, with D perhaps matching TRBD1 (6 bases). This CDR3 has 15 amino acids. V dropped 7 bases and J dropped 0 bases, with 13 bases sitting between them. The germline V gene encodes CDR1 LGHNA and CDR2 YNFKEQ. The CDR3 DNA reads TGTGCCAGCACCCGGACAGCAAATAGCAATCAGCCCCAGCATTTT. The encoded protein is CASTRTANSNQPQHF.

The chain joins TRBV7-9 to TRBJ1-6, with D possibly matching TRBD1 (6 bases). Trimming removed 7 bases from V and 7 bases from J, with 17 bases in between. This CDR3 comprises 15 residues. Germline V gene sequence: CDR1 SEHNR, CDR2 FQNEAQ (reference sequence). CDR3 region: CASIMDGRGNSPLHF. CDR3 DNA sequence: TGTGCCAGCATCATGGACGGTAGGGGGAATTCACCCCTCCACTTT.

The chain combines TRBV5-1 with TRBJ1-2; 7 nucleotides match TRBD1. Germline V CDR1 and CDR2: SGHRS, YFSETQ. The CDR3 is made up of 15 amino acids. V lost 4 bases and J lost 4; bases outside the gene matches: 10. CDR3 sequence: CASSPSGTASYGYTF. In DNA form, the CDR3 reads TGCGCCAGCAGCCCATCAGGGACAGCGAGCTATGGCTACACCTTC.

The V and J genes are TRBV7-9 and TRBJ2-3; TRBD2 agrees at 8 bases. The CDR3 loop spans 14 amino acids. J was trimmed by 3 bases and V by 8 bases; bases with no gene match: 7. Germline V gene data show CDR1 as SEHNR and CDR2 as FQNEAQ (reference sequence). The CDR3 nucleotides are TGTGCCAGCCGGGAGGGACTAGTAACAGATACGCAGTATTTT. Amino acids: CASREGLVTDTQYF.

The chain combines TRBV10-3 with TRBJ2-7, with TRBD1 identical over 7 bases. V shed 0 bases, J shed 6 bases, and the junction held 5 bases outside the gene matches. The CDR3 has 14 amino acids. Germline values: CDR1 ENHRY, CDR2 SYGVKD. This CDR3 reads CAISESTRQGEQYF. The DNA for the CDR3 is TGTGCCATCAGTGAGTCCACGAGACAGGGCGAGCAGTACTTC.

The rearrangement uses TRBV27 and TRBJ2-2, with D possibly matching TRBD1 (5 bases). The germline CDR1 and CDR2 sequences are MNHEY and SMNVEV (reference sequence). Trimming pared 4 bases from V and 2 bases from J, leaving 8 bases between. CDR3 size: 14 residues. The DNA for the CDR3 is TGTGCCAGCAGTTCAGGGTATAACACCGGGGAGCTGTTTTTT. Its protein is CASSSGYNTGELFF.

V usage is TRBV11-2 and J usage is TRBJ2-5; possible D gene TRBD2, 5 bases. V lost 1 base, J lost 0 bases, and 9 bases lay in between. This CDR3 comprises 15 residues. Per the germline V gene, CDR1 is SGHAT and CDR2 is FQNNGV. The CDR3 DNA reads as TGTGCCAGCAGCTTAGTTAACGGGAACCAAGAGACCCAGTACTTC. Translation gives CASSLVNGNQETQYF.

The J gene is TRBJ2-3, the V gene TRBV7-2; D ambiguous. In germline, CDR1 is SGHTA, CDR2 FQGNSA. The V end lost 0 bases, the J end lost 7 bases, and 5 bases lay between the germline ends. CDR3 length: 12 amino acids. The CDR3 DNA sequence: TGTGCCAGCAGCTTAGCGTCAAATACGCAGTATTTT. Protein sequence: CASSLASNTQYF.

This rearrangement joins TRBV7-2 to TRBJ2-1, with 8 positions matching TRBD2. This CDR3 comprises 16 residues. Germline V gene lookup returns CDR1 SGHTA and CDR2 FQGNSA. V shed 3 bases, J shed 2 bases, and the junction held 6 bases outside the gene matches. The CDR3 nucleotides are TGTGCCAGCAGCTTCATAGCGGGGTCTACCTACAATGAGCAGTTCTTC. The encoded protein is CASSFIAGSTYNEQFF. The variable domain in full, with the rest retrieved from reference TRBV7-2 and TRBJ2-1, is GAGVSQSPSNKVTEKGKDVELRCDPISGHTALYWYRQSLGQGLEFLIYFQGNSAPDKSGLPSDRFSAERTGGSVSTLTIQRTQQEDSAVYLCASSFIAGSTYNEQFFGPGTRLTVL.

V usage is TRBV18 and J usage is TRBJ1-1; a possible D gene is TRBD1 (6 bases). This CDR3 is built from 14 residues. CDR1 KGHSH and CDR2 LQKENI come from the germline V gene. V was trimmed by 4 bases and J by 2 bases, leaving 11 bases between them. CDR3 amino acids: CASSLQGQNTEAFF. CDR3 bases: TGTGCCAGCTCACTCCAGGGACAAAACACTGAAGCTTTCTTT.

The chain employs TRBV7-8 and TRBJ2-5; unclear D gene. The ends were cut back, 5 bases at V and 5 bases at J, with 12 bases in the middle. CDR1 is SGHVS, CDR2 FQNEAQ, per germline. CDR3 length: 13 amino acids. The CDR3: CASSKSGWETQYF. CDR3 coding DNA: TGTGCCAGCAGCAAGAGTGGATGGGAGACCCAGTACTTC. Combining the CDR3 with reference TRBV7-8 and TRBJ2-5 gives the whole variable domain GAGVSQSPRYKVAKRGQDVALRCDPISGHVSLFWYQQALGQGPEFLTYFQNEAQLDKSGLPSDRFFAERPEGSVSTLKIQRTQQEDSAVYLCASSKSGWETQYFGPGTRLLVL.

The chain has TRBV7-9 and TRBJ1-2; D not resolved. From germline, CDR1 is SEHNR and CDR2 FQNEAQ (reference sequence). The CDR3 runs 13 residues. Trimming removed 7 bases from V and 10 bases from J, with 19 bases in between. This chain's CDR3 is CASNPPRGDPYTF. CDR3 bases: TGTGCCAGCAACCCACCACGCGGGGATCCCTACACCTTC.